This T cell receptor beta chain was captured in a study of T cell repertoires in cytomegalovirus infection. TCRdb independently ran MiXCR on the reads; one entry per CDR3 protein. Here the sample spans 100,000 to 150,000 distinct CDR3 sequences, approximately 30% being singletons. CDR1 and CDR2 (germline): MDHEN, SYDVKM. CDR3 length: 16 amino acids. V gave up 2 bases and J gave up 8 bases, with 19 bases separating them. This clonotype has only a few counts. The antigen remains unidentified. Overall study results and limits: Carriers of CMV and the relevant HLA type were discriminated by public TCR beta frequency.

The specimen was CD8+ T cells from cultured PBMCs, collected from culture after CMV antigen stimulation. The chain joins TRBV28 to TRBJ1-5, with TRBD1 as a possible D gene (5 bases). The clonotype was recovered from a human donor in good health (CMV status not recorded). Some clones in this sample may be carry-over from other donors' samples. The CDR3 DNA follows: TGTGCCAGCAGTTTAAGTCAGTGGGGGAGGAGGGAGCCCCAGCATTTT. Its translation: CASSLSQWGRREPQHF.